This T cell receptor (beta chain) is from a study of persistence of HIV-infected CD4 T cells. V dropped 0 bases and J dropped 1; count of bases not matched to a gene: 7. Looked up from germline, CDR1 is SGHNT and CDR2 is YYREEE (reference sequence). This CDR3 contains 16 residues. The stimulus was an HIV-1 Gag 15-mer peptide pool, 1 ug/peptide/mL. Sorted nonresponding memory CD4+ T cells were CD40L-negative, CD69-negative, CD45RO-high. This was the immunoSEQ version 4 assay in survey mode. The method was immunoSEQ multiplex PCR; TCRdb's version includes in-frame clones alone and lacks a portion of them. The sample holds 30,000 to 35,000 clones, approximately 80% seen once. About this clone: Its antigen is not known.

The chain joins TRBV5-4 to TRBJ2-7, with 7 bases matching TRBD1. This sequence originates from an adult woman with HIV who was CMV-seropositive. This specimen consisted of CD4+ T cells sorted from PBMCs after roughly 19-hour stimulation, obtained from a patient who received antiretroviral therapy. CDR3 bases: TGTGCCAGCAGCTTGGCTAGGGGGCTGGCTTCCTACGAGCAGTACTTC. Translation: CASSLARGLASYEQYF.